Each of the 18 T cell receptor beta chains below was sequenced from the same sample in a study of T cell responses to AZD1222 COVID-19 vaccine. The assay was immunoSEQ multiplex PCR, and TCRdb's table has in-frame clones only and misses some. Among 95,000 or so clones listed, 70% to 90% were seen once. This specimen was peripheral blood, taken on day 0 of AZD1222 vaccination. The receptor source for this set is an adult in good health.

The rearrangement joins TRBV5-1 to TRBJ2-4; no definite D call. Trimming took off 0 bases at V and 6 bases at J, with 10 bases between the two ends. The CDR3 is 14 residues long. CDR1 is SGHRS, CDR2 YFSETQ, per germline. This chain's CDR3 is CASSLAFRPNIQYF. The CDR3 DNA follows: TGCGCCAGCAGCTTGGCCTTCCGACCAAACATTCAGTACTTC.

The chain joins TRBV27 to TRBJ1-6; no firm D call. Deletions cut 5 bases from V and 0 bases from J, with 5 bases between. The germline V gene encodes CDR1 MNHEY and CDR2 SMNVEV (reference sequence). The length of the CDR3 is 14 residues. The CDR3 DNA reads TGTGCCAGCAGTAAAAGCTCCTATAATTCACCCCTCCACTTT. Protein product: CASSKSSYNSPLHF.

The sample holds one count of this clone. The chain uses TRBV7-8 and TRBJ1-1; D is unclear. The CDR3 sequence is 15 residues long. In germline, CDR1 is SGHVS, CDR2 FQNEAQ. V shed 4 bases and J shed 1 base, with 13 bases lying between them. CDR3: CASSSGGRENTEAFF. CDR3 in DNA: TGTGCCAGCAGCTCCGGTGGGAGGGAGAACACTGAAGCTTTCTTT.

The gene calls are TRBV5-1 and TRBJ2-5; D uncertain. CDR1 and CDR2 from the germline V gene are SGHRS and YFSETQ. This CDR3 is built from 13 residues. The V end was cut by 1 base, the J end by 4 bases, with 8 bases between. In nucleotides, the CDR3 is TGCGCCAGCAGCTTGCGGCAGGTAGAGACCCAGTACTTC. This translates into CASSLRQVETQYF.

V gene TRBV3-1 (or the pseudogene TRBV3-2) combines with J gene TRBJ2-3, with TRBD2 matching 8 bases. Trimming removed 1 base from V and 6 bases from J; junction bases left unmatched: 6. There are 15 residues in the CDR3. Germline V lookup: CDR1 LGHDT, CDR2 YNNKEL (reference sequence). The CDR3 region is CASSQVSGGADTQYF. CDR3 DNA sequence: TGTGCCAGCAGCCAAGTTTCCGGGGGGGCCGATACGCAGTATTTT.

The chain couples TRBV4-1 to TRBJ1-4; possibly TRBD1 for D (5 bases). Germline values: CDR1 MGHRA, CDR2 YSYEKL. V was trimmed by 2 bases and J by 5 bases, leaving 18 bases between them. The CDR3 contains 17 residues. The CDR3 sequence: CASSQMHGPPGNEKLFF. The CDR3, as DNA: TGCGCCAGCAGCCAAATGCACGGGCCCCCAGGGAATGAAAAACTGTTTTTT.

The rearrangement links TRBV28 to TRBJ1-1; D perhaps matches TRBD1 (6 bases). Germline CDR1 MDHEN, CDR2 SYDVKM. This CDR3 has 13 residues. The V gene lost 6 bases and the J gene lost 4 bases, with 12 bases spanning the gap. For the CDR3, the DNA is TGTGCCAGCAGCACCCCAGGGGTCACTGAAGCTTTCTTT. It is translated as CASSTPGVTEAFF.

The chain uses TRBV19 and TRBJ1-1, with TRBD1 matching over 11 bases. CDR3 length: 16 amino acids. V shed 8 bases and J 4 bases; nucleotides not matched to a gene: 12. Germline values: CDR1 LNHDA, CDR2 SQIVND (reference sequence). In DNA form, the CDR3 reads TGTGCCAGTGGGAGGACAGGGGGCGCCGGTGGCACTGAAGCTTTCTTT. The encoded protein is CASGRTGGAGGTEAFF.

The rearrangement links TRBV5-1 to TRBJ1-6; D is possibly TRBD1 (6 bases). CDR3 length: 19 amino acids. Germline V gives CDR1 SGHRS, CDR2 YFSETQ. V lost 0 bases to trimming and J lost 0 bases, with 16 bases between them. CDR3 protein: CASSLANTGPSSYNSPLHF. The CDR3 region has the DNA TGCGCCAGCAGCTTGGCCAATACAGGGCCCAGCTCCTATAATTCACCCCTCCACTTT.

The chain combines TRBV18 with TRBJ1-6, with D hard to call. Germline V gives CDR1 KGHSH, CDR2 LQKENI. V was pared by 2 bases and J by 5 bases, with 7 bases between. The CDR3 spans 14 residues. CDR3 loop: CASSPFTDNSPLHF. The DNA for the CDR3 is TGTGCCAGCTCACCATTCACCGATAATTCACCCCTCCACTTT.

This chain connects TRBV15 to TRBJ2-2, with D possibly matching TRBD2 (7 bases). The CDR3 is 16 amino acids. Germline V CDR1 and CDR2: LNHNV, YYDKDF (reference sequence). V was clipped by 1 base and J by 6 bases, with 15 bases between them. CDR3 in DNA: TGTGCCACCAGCAGAGCCCCGGGGGCGGGGGCCGGGGAGCTGTTTTTT. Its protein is CATSRAPGAGAGELFF.

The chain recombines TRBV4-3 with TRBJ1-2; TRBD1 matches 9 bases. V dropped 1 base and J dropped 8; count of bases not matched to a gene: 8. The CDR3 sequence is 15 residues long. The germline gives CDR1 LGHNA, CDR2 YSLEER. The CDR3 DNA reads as TGCGCCAGCAGCCAAGGCACGGGACAGGGTGGCGGCTACACCTTC. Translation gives CASSQGTGQGGGYTF.

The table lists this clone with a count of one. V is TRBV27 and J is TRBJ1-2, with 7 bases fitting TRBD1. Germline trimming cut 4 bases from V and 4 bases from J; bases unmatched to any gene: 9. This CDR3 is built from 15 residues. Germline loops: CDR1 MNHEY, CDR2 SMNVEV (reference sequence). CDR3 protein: CASSSTTGRAYGYTF. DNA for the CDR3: TGTGCCAGCAGTTCCACGACAGGGCGGGCCTATGGCTACACCTTC.

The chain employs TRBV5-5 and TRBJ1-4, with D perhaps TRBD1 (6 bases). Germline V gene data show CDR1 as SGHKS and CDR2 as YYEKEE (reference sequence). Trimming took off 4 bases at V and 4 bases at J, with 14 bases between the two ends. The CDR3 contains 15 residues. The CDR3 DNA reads TGTGCCAGCAGCCAGGACAGAAGGCGTAATGAAAAACTGTTTTTT. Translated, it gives CASSQDRRRNEKLFF.

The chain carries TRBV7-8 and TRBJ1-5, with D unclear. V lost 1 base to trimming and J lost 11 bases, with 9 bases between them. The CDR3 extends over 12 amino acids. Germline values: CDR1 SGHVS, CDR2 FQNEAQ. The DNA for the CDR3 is TGTGCCAGCAGCTTAGGTGCCGAGGCCCAGCATTTT. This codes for CASSLGAEAQHF.

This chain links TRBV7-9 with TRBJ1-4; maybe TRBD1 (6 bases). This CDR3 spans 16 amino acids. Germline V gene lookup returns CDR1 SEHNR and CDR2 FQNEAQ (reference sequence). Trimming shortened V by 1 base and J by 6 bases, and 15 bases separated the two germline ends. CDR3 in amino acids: CASSLVVGGLDEKLFF. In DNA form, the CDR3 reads TGTGCCAGCAGCTTAGTGGTCGGGGGGCTAGATGAAAAACTGTTTTTT. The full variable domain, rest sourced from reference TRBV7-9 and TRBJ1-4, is DTGVSQNPRHKITKRGQNVTFRCDPISEHNRLYWYRQTLGQGPEFLTYFQNEAQLEKSRLLSDRFSAERPKGSFSTLEIQRTEQGDSAMYLCASSLVVGGLDEKLFFGSGTQLSVL.

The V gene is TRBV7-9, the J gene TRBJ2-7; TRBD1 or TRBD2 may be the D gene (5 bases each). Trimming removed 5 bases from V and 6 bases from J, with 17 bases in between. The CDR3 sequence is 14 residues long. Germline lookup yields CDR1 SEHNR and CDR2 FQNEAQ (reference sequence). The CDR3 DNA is TGTGCCAGCAGCCGCAACCGGGACGCAAGCGAGCAGTACTTC. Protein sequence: CASSRNRDASEQYF.

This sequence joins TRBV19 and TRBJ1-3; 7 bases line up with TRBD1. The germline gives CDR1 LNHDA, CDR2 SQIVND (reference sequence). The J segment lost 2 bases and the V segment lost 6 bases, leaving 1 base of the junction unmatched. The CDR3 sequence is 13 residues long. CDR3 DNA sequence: TGTGCCAGTAGAGGGACAGCTGGAAACACCATATATTTT. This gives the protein CASRGTAGNTIYF.